These 25 T cell receptor beta chains came from one sample sequenced in a study of CXCR3-negative and CXCR3-positive naive CD8 T cells. The authors prepared UMI-labeled TRB cDNA libraries by 5' RACE. Reanalyzing the 5' RACE reads, TCRdb keeps one entry per CDR3 protein, without DNA. This repertoire includes about 46,000 distinct CDR3 sequences. Sequenced sample: naive CXCR3- CD8+ T cells from blood. Documented subset: CD45RO-CCR7+CD27+CD95- naive CD8+ T cells lacking CXCR3 (TNR3-). The source is a human donor in good health. Some clones in this sample may be carry-over from other donors' samples.

By frequency, this clonotype is medium-sized. The chain joins TRBV21-1 to TRBJ2-1. TRBV21-1 constitutes a pseudogene. The CDR3 is made up of 17 amino acids. CDR3 protein: CASSKGVGDTSYNEQFF.

CDR3 region: CASSTIVGANTGELFF. This chain uses TRBV6-6 with TRBJ2-2. Looked up from germline, CDR1 is MNHNY and CDR2 is SVGAGI (reference sequence). The length of the CDR3 is 16 residues.

This chain joins TRBV4-3 and TRBJ1-5; TCRdb lists TRBD1, though no DNA is available to test this call. CDR3 length: 15 residues. The germline V gene encodes CDR1 LGHNA and CDR2 YSLEER. CDR3 sequence: CASSQGQGLGQPQHF.

The rearrangement joins TRBV27 to TRBJ2-1; TCRdb selects TRBD2, and the lack of DNA leaves this call unchecked. CDR1 and CDR2 from the germline V gene are MNHEY and SMNVEV (reference sequence). This CDR3 spans 16 amino acids. The CDR3 reads CASSFGSFEGYNEQFF.

The rearrangement uses TRBV29-1 and TRBJ2-1. Per germline, CDR1 SQVTM and CDR2 ANQGSEA. The CDR3 sequence is 11 residues long. CDR3 residues: CSVEDWDEQFF.

V is TRBV28 and J is TRBJ2-1; TCRdb reports TRBD1, a call that lacks DNA to check it against. The germline V gene encodes CDR1 MDHEN and CDR2 SYDVKM. The CDR3 has 12 residues. CDR3 loop: CASSPQANEQFF.

This chain links TRBV29-1 with TRBJ2-1; TCRdb proposes TRBD1, but this gene call is untestable without DNA. This CDR3 region has 14 residues. The V gene's germline CDR1 is SQVTM and CDR2 ANQGSEA. The CDR3 sequence is CSAYGGRSYNEQFF.

The genes are TRBV13 and TRBJ1-3. This CDR3 has 16 residues. The germline V gene has CDR1 PRHDT and CDR2 FYEKMQ (reference sequence). CDR3 loop: CASSRIGQSSGNTIYF. The entire variable domain, with the rest obtained from reference TRBV13 and TRBJ1-3, is as follows: AAGVIQSPRHLIKEKRETATLKCYPIPRHDTVYWYQQGPGQDPQFLISFYEKMQSDKGSIPDRFSAQQFSDYHSELNMSSLELGDSALYFCASSRIGQSSGNTIYFGEGSWLTVV.

The rearrangement joins TRBV15 to TRBJ1-5; TCRdb names TRBD1, which stays unverified in the absence of DNA. CDR1 and CDR2 from the germline V gene are LNHNV and YYDKDF (reference sequence). The CDR3 spans 15 residues. CDR3 region: CATSRDPGVSQPQHF.

J is TRBJ2-1 and V is TRBV6-4. Per germline, CDR1 MRHNA and CDR2 SNTAGT. This CDR3 has 15 amino acids. The CDR3 sequence: CASSDKGSSYNEQFF.

The CDR3 spells CASTVMGRLGGNEQFF. The chain recombines TRBV27 with TRBJ2-1; TCRdb selects TRBD1, and the lack of DNA leaves this call unchecked. The germline V gene has CDR1 MNHEY and CDR2 SMNVEV (reference sequence). The CDR3 spans 16 residues.

The V gene is TRBV5-1, the J gene TRBJ2-2. Germline CDR1 SGHRS, CDR2 YFSETQ. CDR3 length: 16 residues. The CDR3 sequence: CASSLAESPLTGELFF.

This chain connects TRBV28 to TRBJ2-5; TCRdb gives TRBD1 as the D gene, but with no DNA this cannot be confirmed. Germline values: CDR1 MDHEN, CDR2 SYDVKM. The CDR3 sequence is 16 residues long. This chain's CDR3 is CASSSPRGEVYETQYF.

The rearrangement uses TRBV7-9 and TRBJ1-2; TCRdb's assignment of TRBD1 cannot be checked, as there is no DNA. The V gene's germline CDR1 is SEHNR and CDR2 FQNEAQ (reference sequence). The CDR3 loop spans 14 amino acids. The CDR3 protein is CASSHPGTGEGYTF. The whole variable domain, filled in from reference TRBV7-9 and TRBJ1-2, reads DTGVSQNPRHKITKRGQNVTFRCDPISEHNRLYWYRQTLGQGPEFLTYFQNEAQLEKSRLLSDRFSAERPKGSFSTLEIQRTEQGDSAMYLCASSHPGTGEGYTFGSGTRLTVV.

V usage is TRBV7-9 and J usage is TRBJ2-7; absent DNA, TCRdb's TRBD2 call cannot be checked. Germline lookup yields CDR1 SEHNR and CDR2 FQNEAQ (reference sequence). This CDR3 comprises 15 residues. CDR3 in amino acids: CASSSLAGVDNEQYF.

This clonotype is classed as medium-sized by frequency. The V gene is TRBV12-2, the J gene TRBJ2-7; TCRdb selects TRBD2, and the lack of DNA leaves this call unchecked. TRBV12-2 is a pseudogene segment. CDR3 length: 16 residues. The CDR3 protein is CASRLGEAPKDDEQYF.

The chain links TRBV7-9 to TRBJ2-1; TCRdb outputs TRBD1, but without DNA this stays unchecked. The germline V gene encodes CDR1 SEHNR and CDR2 FQNEAQ (reference sequence). CDR3 length: 13 residues. The CDR3 here is CASSVDRSDEQFF.

The rearrangement links TRBV4-1 to TRBJ1-5; the TRBD1 assignment by TCRdb is unverifiable without DNA. Germline loops: CDR1 MGHRA, CDR2 YSYEKL. CDR3 size: 17 residues. CDR3 protein: CASSQYPPDGSNQPQHF.

The CDR3 spells CASSQDGGVYGYTF. The V gene is TRBV4-1, the J gene TRBJ1-2. This CDR3 has 14 residues. The germline CDR1 and CDR2 sequences are MGHRA and YSYEKL.

The chain uses TRBV12-3 or TRBV12-4 and TRBJ1-5; TCRdb's D call, TRBD1, is unchecked because there is no DNA. The CDR3 covers 15 residues. CDR3 loop: CASSASGDSNQPQHF.

V usage is TRBV24-1 and J usage is TRBJ2-3; TCRdb designates TRBD2, a call that cannot be tested without DNA. The CDR3 loop spans 15 amino acids. Germline CDR1 KGHDR, CDR2 SFDVKD. CDR3 sequence reads: CATSDLAESTDTQYF.

CDR3 region: CASSTHYEQYF. The rearrangement links TRBV28 to TRBJ2-7. CDR1 MDHEN and CDR2 SYDVKM come from the germline V gene. This CDR3 is 11 amino acids long.

V usage is TRBV27 and J usage is TRBJ1-1; lacking DNA, the TRBD1 call made by TCRdb goes unchecked. The CDR3 covers 13 residues. Germline V gene data show CDR1 as MNHEY and CDR2 as SMNVEV (reference sequence). The CDR3 protein is CASSPRGPDEAFF.

This chain joins TRBV28 and TRBJ2-1; TCRdb's D call, TRBD1, is unchecked because there is no DNA. Germline assignment: CDR1 MDHEN and CDR2 SYDVKM. The CDR3 sequence is 12 residues long. The CDR3 loop is CASSLTGSEQFF.

The chain recombines TRBV7-9 with TRBJ1-2; TCRdb indicates TRBD1, and absent DNA this call remains unverified. This CDR3 contains 12 residues. CDR1 and CDR2 (germline): SEHNR, FQNEAQ (reference sequence). CDR3 residues: CASSLVGDGYTF. Full variable domain (missing parts from reference TRBV7-9 and TRBJ1-2): DTGVSQNPRHKITKRGQNVTFRCDPISEHNRLYWYRQTLGQGPEFLTYFQNEAQLEKSRLLSDRFSAERPKGSFSTLEIQRTEQGDSAMYLCASSLVGDGYTFGSGTRLTVV.